The clone carrying this T cell receptor beta chain was observed once. The record originates from a study of glioma-infiltrating T cells after dendritic cell vaccination. Across the study: Three intradermal dendritic cell vaccine injections were given every two weeks.

PBMC sampling occurred before vaccination, two weeks after the third dose, and at progression. Germline assignment: CDR1 LNHNV and CDR2 YYDKDF (reference sequence). V lost 0 bases and J 0 bases, leaving 12 bases between the germline ends. This CDR3 spans 17 amino acids. The repertoire was sequenced with immunoSEQ multiplex PCR; TCRdb's copy has only in-frame clones and lacks some. The data contain 60,000 to 70,000 clones, 80% to 85% of them seen just once; the ten biggest clones take up 7% to 10%. The clonotype originates from a human donor with glioblastoma. The chain combines TRBV15 with TRBJ1-3, with no clear D. The material sequenced was blood, taken before dendritic cell vaccination. The CDR3 DNA follows: TGTGCCACCAGCAGAGATACGGTAGCTTCCTCTGGAAACACCATATATTTT. This sequence encodes CATSRDTVASSGNTIYF.